This paragraph reports one T cell receptor (beta chain). Data came from immunoSEQ multiplex PCR; TCRdb stores just in-frame clones and leaves some out. The data show about 240,000 clones, with around 81% seen just once and 0.55% to 0.65% held by the top ten. Germline assignment: CDR1 MNHEY and CDR2 SVGAGI. V lost 4 bases and J lost 6, with 15 bases in between. The CDR3 has 14 residues. This entry is derived from a study of Tregs in tolerant kidney transplant recipients. The sequencing input was CD4+ T cells from blood. This TCR came from a human donor in good health. The V gene is TRBV6-5, the J gene TRBJ1-1; weak D call: TRBD1 (5 bases). CDR3 amino acids: CASSFSGHTAEAFF. CDR3 in DNA: TGTGCCAGCAGTTTTTCCGGACATACAGCTGAAGCTTTCTTT.